This entry features one TCR beta chain sequence. The source of the sample is a study of blood T cell repertoires in COVID-19. Study details: Both acute and convalescent COVID-19 samples were obtained from the United States, Italy and Spain. Sample material is recorded as cDNA or gDNA derived from T cells, B-cell-depleted T cells, or PBMCs.

The study drew participants aged about 18 to 89 years from fewer than 30 US areas. Grouping used clinical history reported by participants in a survey and questionnaire. Clones were sequenced by immunoSEQ multiplex PCR, and TCRdb holds only the in-frame ones, with some missing. The sample carries about 130,000 clones, roughly 80% recorded once. The V end lost 7 bases, the J end lost 7 bases, and 14 bases lay between the germline ends. Germline-derived CDR1 and CDR2 are MNHNY and SVGAGI (reference sequence). CDR3 length: 13 residues. The TCR sequence derives from a man over 45 who had recovered from COVID-19. Sequenced input: PBMCs or T cells enriched from blood (not recorded which). This rearrangement joins TRBV6-6 to TRBJ1-5, with a weak D call TRBD1 (5 bases). As DNA, the CDR3 is TGTGCCAGCAAACCAGGCGGGGGACAGCCCCAGCATTTT. The encoded protein is CASKPGGGQPQHF.